A single sample gave rise to the 19 T cell receptor beta chains below, sequenced in a study of blood T cell repertoires in COVID-19. Profiled with immunoSEQ multiplex PCR; TCRdb holds only in-frame clones, not every one. The sample has some 170,000 clones, 81% seen once; the top ten hold 11%. The sample was peripheral blood. These receptors came from a human donor in a cohort sampled during active COVID-19.

V usage is TRBV28 and J usage is TRBJ2-7; D gene ambiguous. V was trimmed by 6 bases and J by 6 bases, leaving 18 bases between them. Germline V gene sequence: CDR1 MDHEN, CDR2 SYDVKM. The CDR3 has 14 amino acids. CDR3 amino acids: CASSLARRSIEQYF. CDR3 bases: TGTGCCAGCAGCCTTGCTCGTCGTAGTATCGAGCAGTACTTC.

The CDR3 protein is CASSESVDRGYEQYF. In nucleotides, the CDR3 is TGCGCCAGCAGTGAGTCAGTGGACAGGGGTTACGAGCAGTACTTC. The gene calls are TRBV10-1 and TRBJ2-7, with 9 bases identical to TRBD1. The V gene end was trimmed by 0 bases and the J gene end by 4 bases; junction bases not matched to a gene: 4. This CDR3 is built from 15 residues. The V gene's germline CDR1 is WNHNN and CDR2 SYGVQD (reference sequence).

This chain joins TRBV6-5 and TRBJ2-5; D is unresolved. The CDR3 runs to 11 residues. Trimming stripped 5 bases from V and 5 bases from J, with 6 bases between. Germline V lookup: CDR1 MNHEY, CDR2 SVGAGI. CDR3 region: CASSTWETQYF. CDR3 coding DNA: TGTGCCAGCAGTACTTGGGAGACCCAGTACTTC.

This chain uses TRBV5-5 with TRBJ2-4; 14 bases agree with TRBD2. The CDR3 consists of 14 residues. The V gene end was trimmed by 4 bases and the J gene end by 14 bases; junction bases not matched to a gene: 8. Germline V gives CDR1 SGHKS, CDR2 YYEKEE (reference sequence). DNA for the CDR3: TGTGCCAGCAGCATAGATGGGACTAGCGGGAGAGAGTACTTC. Protein: CASSIDGTSGREYF.

This sequence joins TRBV11-3 and TRBJ2-2; 9 nucleotides agree with TRBD1. J gave up 4 bases and V 6 bases, and 0 bases lay outside the gene matches. Germline V lookup: CDR1 SGHNT, CDR2 YENEEA. The length of the CDR3 is 13 residues. Written as DNA, the CDR3 is TGTGCCAGCAGGGACAGGGGCACCGGGGAGCTGTTTTTT. It translates to CASRDRGTGELFF.

V and J are TRBV7-2 and TRBJ2-3; D remains ambiguous. Germline CDR1 SGHTA, CDR2 FQGNSA. Trimming cost V 0 bases and J 0 bases, with 10 bases left between them. This CDR3 spans 16 amino acids. The CDR3 nucleotides read TGTGCCAGCAGCTTAGCCCCCGCGAGTAGCACAGATACGCAGTATTTT. It is translated as CASSLAPASSTDTQYF. The whole variable domain, remainder taken from reference TRBV7-2 and TRBJ2-3, is GAGVSQSPSNKVTEKGKDVELRCDPISGHTALYWYRQSLGQGLEFLIYFQGNSAPDKSGLPSDRFSAERTGGSVSTLTIQRTQQEDSAVYLCASSLAPASSTDTQYFGPGTRLTVL.

The genes are TRBV7-2 and TRBJ1-3; TRBD1 might be the D (6 bases). This CDR3 has 16 residues. Deletions cut 5 bases from V and 0 bases from J, with 14 bases between. Germline CDR1 reads SGHTA; CDR2 reads FQGNSA. This chain's CDR3 is CASSTLTGPSGNTIYF. DNA for the CDR3: TGTGCCAGCAGCACCCTGACAGGACCCTCTGGAAACACCATATATTTT.

CDR3 protein: CASSQASGRGNEQFF. CDR3 DNA sequence: TGCGCCAGCAGCCAAGCTAGCGGGAGGGGCAATGAGCAGTTCTTC. V is TRBV4-1 and J is TRBJ2-1, with 12 bases that match TRBD2. Per the germline V gene, CDR1 is MGHRA and CDR2 is YSYEKL. The CDR3 totals 15 residues. Trimming cost V 1 base and J 6 bases; bases outside gene matches: 1.

The chain links TRBV3-1 (or the pseudogene TRBV3-2) to TRBJ1-2; D unclear. The CDR3 extends over 16 amino acids. Trimming removed 0 bases at V and 4 bases at J, with 15 bases between. Germline CDR1 and CDR2: LGHDT and YNNKEL (reference sequence). In DNA form, the CDR3 reads TGTGCCAGCAGCCAAGATAACCACCGCCACGGCTATGGCTACACCTTC. Encoded protein: CASSQDNHRHGYGYTF.

CDR3 coding DNA: TGTGCCACCTCTCGGGGACAGGGGGTTGAAAAACTGTTTTTT. Translating it yields CATSRGQGVEKLFF. This chain links TRBV19 with TRBJ1-4; 11 nucleotides agree with TRBD1. CDR1 LNHDA and CDR2 SQIVND come from the germline V gene (reference sequence). After removal of 10 bases from V and 7 bases from J, the junction contained 8 bases not matched to a gene. The CDR3 has 14 residues.

This clone was observed a few times. In nucleotides, the CDR3 is TGTGCCAGCAGCTTAGCAGGGGGGTCCTACAATGAGCAGTTCTTC. This sequence encodes CASSLAGGSYNEQFF. The chain has TRBV11-3 and TRBJ2-1; maybe TRBD1 (7 bases). CDR1 is SGHNT, CDR2 YENEEA, per germline. The ends were cut back, 1 base at V and 1 base at J, with 8 bases in the middle. CDR3 length equals 15 residues.

The chain is built from TRBV30 and TRBJ2-1; TRBD1 might be the D (6 bases). Deletions cut 0 bases from V and 6 bases from J, with 9 bases between. In germline, CDR1 is GTSNPN, CDR2 SVGIG (reference sequence). This CDR3 comprises 13 residues. The CDR3 is CAWSVGTRNEQFF. The CDR3 DNA reads TGTGCCTGGAGTGTAGGGACACGCAATGAGCAGTTCTTC.

The chain employs TRBV4-3 and TRBJ1-1; 9 bases are shared with TRBD1. The germline CDR1 and CDR2 sequences are LGHNA and YSLEER. This CDR3 has 15 amino acids. V lost 4 bases, J lost 8 bases, and 11 bases stayed unmatched. The CDR3 DNA is TGCGCCAGCAGCCCTAGAGGGGGACAGGGAGAAGAAGCTTTCTTT. As protein: CASSPRGGQGEEAFF.

The chain has TRBV5-6 and TRBJ2-7; the match to TRBD2 covers 8 bases. The CDR3 is made up of 15 amino acids. V dropped 4 bases and J dropped 3; count of bases not matched to a gene: 9. CDR1 SGHDT and CDR2 YYEEEE come from the germline V gene. The DNA of the CDR3 is TGTGCCAGCAGCCAGAGCGGGGGAAGAAGCTACGAGCAGTACTTC. Its protein is CASSQSGGRSYEQYF.

V gene TRBV29-1 combines with J gene TRBJ2-3; a weak D match, TRBD2 (6 bases). The germline gives CDR1 SQVTM, CDR2 ANQGSEA. Trimming removed 7 bases from V and 6 bases from J, with 17 bases in between. The CDR3 consists of 13 residues. CDR3 protein: CSARRGLDDTQYF. CDR3 in DNA: TGCAGCGCTCGGCGGGGACTGGACGATACGCAGTATTTT.

J is TRBJ2-5 and V is TRBV6-5; no clear D. Germline V gives CDR1 MNHEY, CDR2 SVGAGI. The CDR3 totals 14 residues. Trimming took 4 bases from V and 5 from J, leaving 14 bases between them. CDR3 in amino acids: CASSSGAGRETQYF. The CDR3 bases are TGTGCCAGCAGTTCTGGCGCAGGTAGGGAGACCCAGTACTTC.

This chain uses TRBV7-2 with TRBJ2-3, with 9 positions matching TRBD2. The CDR3 is 15 amino acids. Germline V gene data show CDR1 as SGHTA and CDR2 as FQGNSA. With 5 bases clipped from V and 6 bases from J, the junction kept 9 bases outside the gene matches. CDR3 nucleotides: TGTGCCAGCAGCACCACGCGGGGGGGCGTGGATACGCAGTATTTT. Translation: CASSTTRGGVDTQYF.

The rearrangement joins TRBV6-5 to TRBJ2-4; tentative D call: TRBD2 (6 bases). Germline loops: CDR1 MNHEY, CDR2 SVGAGI. V lost 2 bases and J lost 1, with 9 bases in between. This CDR3 comprises 15 residues. The CDR3 loop reads CASSYARGAKNIQYF. The CDR3 DNA is TGTGCCAGCAGTTACGCTCGGGGGGCCAAAAACATTCAGTACTTC.

The rearrangement uses TRBV6-5 and TRBJ2-7; the D gene is possibly TRBD2 (6 bases). The V gene's germline CDR1 is MNHEY and CDR2 SVGAGI. This CDR3 spans 15 amino acids. V was clipped by 6 bases and J by 3 bases, with 18 bases between them. This chain's CDR3 is CASSSEAGWSYEQYF. The CDR3, as DNA: TGTGCCAGCAGCTCCGAGGCGGGGTGGAGCTACGAGCAGTACTTC.